This T cell receptor (beta chain) was profiled in a study of identical twins. This clonotype was observed a handful of times. Germline V lookup: CDR1 SGHDT, CDR2 YYEEEE. The V segment lost 1 base and the J segment 6 bases; nucleotides outside the gene matches: 18. The CDR3 has 18 amino acids. TCRdb fed the 5' RACE reads into MiXCR, producing one record per CDR3 protein. The sample consists of 200,000 to 250,000 distinct CDR3 sequences, 6.5% of them appearing once. These data are also associated with another study on T cells expressing NK-cell markers.

The clonotype comes from a woman between 18 and 30 years old in good health. The sample comprised CD8+ T cells sorted from blood. The V gene is TRBV5-6, the J gene TRBJ1-1; 7 nucleotides align to TRBD1. The CDR3 is CASSLFEGGALWRSEAFF. In nucleotides, the CDR3 is TGTGCCAGCAGCTTGTTCGAAGGGGGCGCGTTGTGGAGGTCTGAAGCTTTCTTT.